This TCR beta chain was identified in a study of shared clonotypes between healthy human individuals. Study-wide results and limits: The study found roughly 5% of naive CD4 clonotypes shared across a handful of donors.

V lost 3 bases to trimming and J lost 4 bases; unmatched junction nucleotides: 15. This CDR3 is built from 18 residues. Germline V CDR1 and CDR2: MDHEN, SYDVKM. Each subset's genomic DNA was shared equally among a number of immunoSEQ plates. TCRdb's copy holds only in-frame clones and misses some; the assay was immunoSEQ multiplex PCR. The top ten hold 0.064% of the sample, which has 400,000 to 600,000 clones, more than 95% seen once. Concerning this clone itself: Its specificity is unknown.

Healthy adults negative for HIV, lacking recent acute infections or vaccinations, served as donors. The clonotype originates from a young woman in good health. V and J are TRBV28 and TRBJ2-3; 8 bases fit TRBD2. The source material was naive CD4+ T cells sorted from blood. As to subset: CD45RA+ positively selected. CDR3 nucleotides: TGTGCCAGCAGTTTTTTGAACTTAGGTCGGCGGGAGGCAGATACGCAGTATTTT. Amino acids: CASSFLNLGRREADTQYF.